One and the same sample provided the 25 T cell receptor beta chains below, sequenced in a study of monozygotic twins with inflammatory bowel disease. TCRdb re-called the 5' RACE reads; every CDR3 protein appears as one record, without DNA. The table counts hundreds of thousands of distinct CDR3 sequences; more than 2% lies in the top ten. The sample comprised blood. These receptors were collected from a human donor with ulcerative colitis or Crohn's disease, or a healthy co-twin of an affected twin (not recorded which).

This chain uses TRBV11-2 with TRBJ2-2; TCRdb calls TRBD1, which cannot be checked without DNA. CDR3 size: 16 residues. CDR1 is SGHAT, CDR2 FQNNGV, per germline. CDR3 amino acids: CASSLGTGVGTGELFF.

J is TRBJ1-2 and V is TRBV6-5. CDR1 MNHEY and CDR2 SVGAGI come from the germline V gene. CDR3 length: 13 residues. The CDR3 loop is CASSYSKERGYTF.

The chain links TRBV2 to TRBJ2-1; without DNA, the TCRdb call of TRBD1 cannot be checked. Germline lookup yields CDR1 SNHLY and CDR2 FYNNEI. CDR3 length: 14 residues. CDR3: CASSVPGGAGEQFF.

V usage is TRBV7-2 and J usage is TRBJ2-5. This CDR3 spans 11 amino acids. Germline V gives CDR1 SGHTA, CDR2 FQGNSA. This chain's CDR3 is CASSLGWTQYF.

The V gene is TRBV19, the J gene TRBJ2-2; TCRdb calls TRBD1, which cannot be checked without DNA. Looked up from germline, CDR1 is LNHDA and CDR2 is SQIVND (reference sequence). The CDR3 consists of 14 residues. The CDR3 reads CASSWTGNTGELFF.

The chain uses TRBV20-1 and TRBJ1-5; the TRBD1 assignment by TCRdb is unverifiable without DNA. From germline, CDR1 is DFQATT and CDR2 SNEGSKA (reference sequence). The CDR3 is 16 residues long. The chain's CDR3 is CSASTNDRGVNQPQHF.

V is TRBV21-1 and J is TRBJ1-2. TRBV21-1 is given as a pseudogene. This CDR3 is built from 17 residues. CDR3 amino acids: CASSKALGTAVLHGYTF.

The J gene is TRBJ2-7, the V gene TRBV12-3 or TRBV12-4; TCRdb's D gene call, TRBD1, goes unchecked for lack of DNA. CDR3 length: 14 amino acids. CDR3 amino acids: CASTSVGEEGEQYF.

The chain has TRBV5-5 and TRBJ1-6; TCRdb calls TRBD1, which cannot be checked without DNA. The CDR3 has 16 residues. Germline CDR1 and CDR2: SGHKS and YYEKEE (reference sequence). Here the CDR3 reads CASSSTVGSFVSPLHF.

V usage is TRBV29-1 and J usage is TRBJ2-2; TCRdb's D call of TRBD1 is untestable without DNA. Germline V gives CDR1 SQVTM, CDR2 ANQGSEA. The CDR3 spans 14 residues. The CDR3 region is CSAATGGGTGELFF.

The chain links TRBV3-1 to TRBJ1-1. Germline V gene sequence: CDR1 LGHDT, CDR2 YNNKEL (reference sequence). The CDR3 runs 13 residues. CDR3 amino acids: CASSFNGNTEAFF.

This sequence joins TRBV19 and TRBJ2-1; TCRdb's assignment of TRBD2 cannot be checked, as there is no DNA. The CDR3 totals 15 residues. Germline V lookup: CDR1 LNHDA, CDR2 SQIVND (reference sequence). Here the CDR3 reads CASSPTGTSYNEQFF.

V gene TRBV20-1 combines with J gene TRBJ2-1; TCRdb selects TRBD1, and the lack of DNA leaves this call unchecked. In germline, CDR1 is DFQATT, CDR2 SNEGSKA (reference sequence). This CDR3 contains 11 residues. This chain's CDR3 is CSGSGDNEQFF.

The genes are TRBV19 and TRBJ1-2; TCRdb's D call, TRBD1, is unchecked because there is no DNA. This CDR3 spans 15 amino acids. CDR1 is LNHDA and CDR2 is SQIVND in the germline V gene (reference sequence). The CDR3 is CASSSTGDQGWGYTF.

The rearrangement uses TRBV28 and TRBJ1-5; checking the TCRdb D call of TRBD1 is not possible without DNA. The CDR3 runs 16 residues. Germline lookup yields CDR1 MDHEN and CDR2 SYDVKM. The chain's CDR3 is CASSLRDRQFQPPQHF.

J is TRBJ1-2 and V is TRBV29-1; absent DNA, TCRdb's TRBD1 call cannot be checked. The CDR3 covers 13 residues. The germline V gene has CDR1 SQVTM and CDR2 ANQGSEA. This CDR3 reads CSVDGWAGTGYTF.

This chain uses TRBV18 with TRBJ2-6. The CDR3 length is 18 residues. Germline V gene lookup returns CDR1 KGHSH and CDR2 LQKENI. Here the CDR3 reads CASSPRQVSNSGANVLTF.

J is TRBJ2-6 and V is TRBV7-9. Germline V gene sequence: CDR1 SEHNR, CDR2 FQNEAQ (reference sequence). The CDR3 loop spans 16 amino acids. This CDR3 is CASSRTPSSGANVLTF.

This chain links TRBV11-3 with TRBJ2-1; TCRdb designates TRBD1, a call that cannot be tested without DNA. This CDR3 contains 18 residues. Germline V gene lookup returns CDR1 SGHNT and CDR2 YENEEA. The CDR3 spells CASSLDGSGQGAYNEQFF.

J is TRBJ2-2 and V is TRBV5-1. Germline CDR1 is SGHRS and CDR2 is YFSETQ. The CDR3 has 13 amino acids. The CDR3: CASSFGSTGELFF.

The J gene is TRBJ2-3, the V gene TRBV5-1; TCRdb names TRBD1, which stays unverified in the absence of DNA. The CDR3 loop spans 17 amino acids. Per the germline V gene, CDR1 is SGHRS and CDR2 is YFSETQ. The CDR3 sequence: CASIPGGGVARTDTQYF.

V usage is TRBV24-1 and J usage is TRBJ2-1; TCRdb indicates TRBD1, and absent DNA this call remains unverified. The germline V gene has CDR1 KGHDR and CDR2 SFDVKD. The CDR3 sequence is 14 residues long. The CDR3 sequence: CATSDPGTGNEQFF.

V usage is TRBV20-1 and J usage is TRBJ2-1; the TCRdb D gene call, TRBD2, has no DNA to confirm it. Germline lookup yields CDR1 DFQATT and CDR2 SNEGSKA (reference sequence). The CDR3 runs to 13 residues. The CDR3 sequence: CSEELAGENEQFF.

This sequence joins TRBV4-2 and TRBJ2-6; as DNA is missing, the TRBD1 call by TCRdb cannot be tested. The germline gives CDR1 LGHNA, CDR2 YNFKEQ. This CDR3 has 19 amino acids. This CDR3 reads CASSQEGERALSGANVLTF.

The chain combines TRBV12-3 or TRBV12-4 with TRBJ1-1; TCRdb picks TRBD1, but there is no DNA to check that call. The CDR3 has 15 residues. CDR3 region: CASNWAGFLNTEAFF.